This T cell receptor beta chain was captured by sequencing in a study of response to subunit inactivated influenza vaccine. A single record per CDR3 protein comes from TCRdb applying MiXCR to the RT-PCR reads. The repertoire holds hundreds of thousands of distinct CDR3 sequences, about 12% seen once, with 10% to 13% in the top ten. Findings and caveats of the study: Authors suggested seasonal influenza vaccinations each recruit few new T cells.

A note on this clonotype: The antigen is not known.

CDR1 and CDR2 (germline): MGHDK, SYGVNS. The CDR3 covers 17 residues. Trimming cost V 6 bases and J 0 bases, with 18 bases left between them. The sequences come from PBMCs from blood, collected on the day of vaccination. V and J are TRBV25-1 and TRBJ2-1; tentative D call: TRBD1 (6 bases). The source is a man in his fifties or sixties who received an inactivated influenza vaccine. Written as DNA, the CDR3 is TGTGCCAGCAGATCCTCAGGGGAAAGAAACTCCTACAATGAGCAGTTCTTC. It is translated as CASRSSGERNSYNEQFF.